This TCR beta chain was identified during a study of CD8+ T cells in alopecia areata. Study in general: The drug, oral tofacitinib, was given to treated patients at 5 to 10 mg twice daily.

Specified treatment: oral pan-JAK inhibitor, 5-10 mg twice daily. The CDR3 contains 13 residues. From germline, CDR1 is GTSNPN and CDR2 SVGIG (reference sequence). V shed 5 bases and J 11 bases; nucleotides not matched to a gene: 9. Findings and limits, study-wide: In patients, TCRs were shared less clearly than in mice, and HLA may possibly be involved.

Extracted from the samples, RNA was reverse transcribed into cDNA to serve as the sequencing template. The assay was immunoSEQ multiplex PCR, and TCRdb's table has in-frame clones only and misses some. The data contain around 160,000 clones, around 59% of them singletons. Concerning this clone itself: Its antigen is unknown.

The J gene is TRBJ1-1, the V gene TRBV30; 12 positions match TRBD1. Sequencing used CD4+ T cells sorted from blood, obtained at week 24, from a patient treated with tofacitinib. The clonotype originates from a human donor with alopecia areata. The CDR3: CAWAYGTGGKAFF. CDR3 sequence (DNA): TGTGCCTGGGCCTATGGGACAGGGGGCAAGGCTTTCTTT.